The 26 T cell receptor beta chains below all came from one sample that was sequenced in a study of T cells in Graves' hyperthyroidism and ophthalmopathy. Authors of the study amplified TCR beta CDR3 regions from RNA transcripts. The study used the HTBI primer set for a first-round RT-PCR of the TCR CDR3. In TCRdb, the multiplex PCR reads were re-called with MiXCR into one record per CDR3 protein. Of around 570,000 distinct CDR3 sequences listed, about 20% are singletons. The sample comprised blood. These receptors were collected from a man aged 35 to 55 with Graves' ophthalmopathy.

The V call is TRBV27, the J call TRBJ2-7, with 7 bases aligning to TRBD1. V lost 6 bases, J lost 4 bases, and 15 bases stayed unmatched. This CDR3 comprises 16 residues. Per the germline V gene, CDR1 is MNHEY and CDR2 is SMNVEV (reference sequence). CDR3 DNA sequence: TGTGCCAGCAGCTCTTCCGGGACAGCCTTCCCGTACGAGCAGTACTTC. Its translation is CASSSSGTAFPYEQYF.

This chain links TRBV11-2 with TRBJ1-5; 8 positions agree with TRBD1. The J segment lost 5 bases and the V segment lost 4 bases, leaving 4 bases of the junction unmatched. The V gene's germline CDR1 is SGHAT and CDR2 FQNNGV. CDR3 size: 14 residues. The CDR3 region has the DNA TGTGCCAGCAGCTCGACAGGGGTGGATCAGCCCCAGCATTTT. Translated: CASSSTGVDQPQHF.

V usage is TRBV7-2 and J usage is TRBJ2-1; tentatively, D is TRBD2 (6 bases). Germline CDR1 reads SGHTA; CDR2 reads FQGNSA. V lost 2 bases, J lost 3 bases, and 20 bases lay in between. The CDR3 runs 18 residues. The CDR3 DNA reads TGTGCCAGCAGCTTACGGGCTACTAGCTTGGGCGGCTACAATGAGCAGTTCTTC. It specifies CASSLRATSLGGYNEQFF.

This clonotype appeared a few times. The rearrangement uses TRBV9 and TRBJ1-2; tentatively, D is TRBD1 (6 bases). The germline gives CDR1 SGDLS, CDR2 YYNGEE. V shed 1 base and J shed 3 bases, with 22 bases lying between them. This CDR3 has 18 residues. The CDR3 here is CASSVPAGGPTSHYGYTF. CDR3 sequence (DNA): TGTGCCAGCAGCGTACCAGCGGGGGGCCCAACTTCGCACTATGGCTACACCTTC.

The rearrangement links TRBV25-1 to TRBJ1-2, with no clear D. Per germline, CDR1 MGHDK and CDR2 SYGVNS. The CDR3 is 15 amino acids. Trimming removed 6 bases at V and 7 bases at J, with 21 bases between. The CDR3 sequence is CASSAQGREVGGYTF. The CDR3 DNA reads as TGTGCCAGCAGCGCTCAAGGTCGGGAAGTGGGTGGCTACACCTTC.

The chain employs TRBV4-3 and TRBJ2-3; D is undetermined. The CDR3 runs to 15 residues. In germline, CDR1 is LGHNA, CDR2 YSLEER. Trimming took 4 bases from V and 2 from J, leaving 13 bases between them. Here the CDR3 reads CASSPGFFSTDTQYF. CDR3 bases: TGCGCCAGCAGCCCGGGCTTCTTTTCCACAGATACGCAGTATTTT.

J is TRBJ1-2 and V is TRBV7-2, with D tentatively TRBD1 (6 bases). The germline V gene has CDR1 SGHTA and CDR2 FQGNSA. V was cut by 4 bases and J by 2 bases, with 17 bases left in between. This CDR3 region has 16 residues. CDR3 coding DNA: TGTGCCAGCAGCTCCCATCGGACAGCGAGCAACTATGGCTACACCTTC. It specifies CASSSHRTASNYGYTF.

This clonotype occurred a few times. This chain joins TRBV6-5 and TRBJ2-7, with D possibly matching TRBD1 (6 bases). Germline lookup yields CDR1 MNHEY and CDR2 SVGAGI. The ends were cut back, 0 bases at V and 3 bases at J, with 15 bases in the middle. This CDR3 contains 16 residues. The CDR3 loop is CASSYSGGQIHYEQYF. In DNA, the CDR3 is TGTGCCAGCAGTTACTCGGGCGGACAGATACACTACGAGCAGTACTTC.

In this sample, this clonotype turned up a few times. This sequence joins TRBV18 and TRBJ1-1; D is unclear. Germline assignment: CDR1 KGHSH and CDR2 LQKENI. The CDR3 loop spans 13 amino acids. The V end was cut by 9 bases, the J end by 5 bases, with 16 bases between. For the CDR3, the DNA is TGTGCCAGTTCCCGGCAGGAGGAGACTGAAGCTTTCTTT. As protein: CASSRQEETEAFF.

The rearrangement joins TRBV27 to TRBJ2-5; D unresolved. The CDR3 runs to 11 residues. V lost 8 bases and J lost 7, with 11 bases in between. Germline V gene lookup returns CDR1 MNHEY and CDR2 SMNVEV (reference sequence). The CDR3 nucleotides are TGTGCCAGCGGCCTCCAGAGGACCCAGTACTTC. Translating it yields CASGLQRTQYF.

This clonotype has a count of ten or more. The chain has TRBV6-1 and TRBJ2-3, with 7 nucleotides matching TRBD1. This CDR3 is built from 14 residues. The V gene end was trimmed by 5 bases and the J gene end by 4 bases; junction bases not matched to a gene: 6. Germline V lookup: CDR1 MNHNS, CDR2 SASEGT. Here the CDR3 reads CASSWGQGADTQYF. The CDR3 bases are TGTGCCAGCAGTTGGGGTCAGGGGGCAGATACGCAGTATTTT.

The rearrangement links TRBV10-3 to TRBJ2-7; D uncertain. CDR3 length: 15 amino acids. CDR1 is ENHRY, CDR2 SYGVKD, per germline. V dropped 7 bases and J dropped 2 bases, with 18 bases sitting between them. The CDR3 here is CAIKVFVGETYEQYF. Written as DNA, the CDR3 is TGTGCCATCAAAGTTTTTGTCGGAGAAACCTACGAGCAGTACTTC.

CDR3 region: CASTQWGNEKLFF. CDR3 bases: TGTGCCAGCACCCAATGGGGTAATGAAAAACTGTTTTTT. V is TRBV6-1 and J is TRBJ1-4; D uncertain. The CDR3 length is 13 residues. Per the germline V gene, CDR1 is MNHNS and CDR2 is SASEGT. With 7 bases removed from V and 4 bases from J, the gap between germline ends came to 10 bases.

This clonotype was counted ten times or more. The genes are TRBV20-1 and TRBJ2-1; 9 positions match TRBD1. This CDR3 region has 16 residues. Germline values: CDR1 DFQATT, CDR2 SNEGSKA (reference sequence). The junction had 4 bases not matched to a gene; V was cut back by 1 base and J by 0 bases. The CDR3 here is CSARGDRALSYNEQFF. The DNA for the CDR3 is TGCAGTGCTAGAGGGGACAGGGCGCTCTCCTACAATGAGCAGTTCTTC.

There are a few counts of this clonotype. The rearrangement joins TRBV20-1 to TRBJ2-3; 12 bases line up with TRBD2. V was pared by 3 bases and J by 0 bases, with 7 bases of the junction left unmatched. CDR1 is DFQATT, CDR2 SNEGSKA, per germline (reference sequence). This CDR3 has 17 amino acids. The chain's CDR3 is CSASALAGGPSTDTQYF. For the CDR3, the DNA is TGCAGTGCTAGTGCCCTAGCGGGAGGGCCAAGCACAGATACGCAGTATTTT.

V is TRBV5-6 and J is TRBJ2-5; no reliable D call. CDR3 length: 14 residues. Germline V gives CDR1 SGHDT, CDR2 YYEEEE. Trimming shortened V by 3 bases and J by 0 bases, and 9 bases separated the two germline ends. CDR3: CASSSEDYQETQYF. The DNA for the CDR3 is TGTGCCAGCAGCTCCGAGGATTACCAAGAGACCCAGTACTTC.

The chain employs TRBV3-1 and TRBJ1-3; 7 bases map to TRBD1. The germline V gene has CDR1 LGHDT and CDR2 YNNKEL (reference sequence). V lost 3 bases and J lost 2; bases outside the gene matches: 4. The CDR3 extends over 15 amino acids. DNA for the CDR3: TGTGCCAGCAGCCAGACAGGGTCGGCTGGAAACACCATATATTTT. This encodes CASSQTGSAGNTIYF.

Details on this clonotype: A read error is possible here, since a much larger clone lies one base away. J is TRBJ2-1 and V is TRBV6-1, with no clear D. The CDR3 sequence is 11 residues long. CDR1 and CDR2 (germline): MNHNS, SASEGT. The V and J ends lost 6 bases and 8 bases respectively, with 8 bases between them. CDR3 region: CASSLDHEQFF. The CDR3 nucleotides are TGTGCCAGCAGCCTTGATCATGAGCAGTTCTTC.

This clonotype has more than one count but fewer than ten. This sequence joins TRBV11-2 and TRBJ1-4; TRBD1 matches at 7 bases. The CDR3 runs to 16 residues. The V gene's germline CDR1 is SGHAT and CDR2 FQNNGV. V was clipped by 5 bases and J by 4 bases; unmatched bases: 10. In nucleotides, the CDR3 is TGTGCCAGCAGCCGAACCTCGGACAGGCGTAATGAAAAACTGTTTTTT. Protein sequence: CASSRTSDRRNEKLFF.

The gene calls are TRBV7-9 and TRBJ2-3, with a possible D match to TRBD2 (5 bases). This CDR3 has 14 amino acids. Trimming stripped 4 bases from V and 2 bases from J, with 10 bases between. Germline V gene lookup returns CDR1 SEHNR and CDR2 FQNEAQ (reference sequence). CDR3 bases: TGTGCCAGCAGCTGGAGTAGCGACACAGATACGCAGTATTTT. It encodes CASSWSSDTDTQYF.

This clonotype was detected a few times. This chain uses TRBV3-1 with TRBJ1-6; 8 positions agree with TRBD1. The trim removed 0 bases at V and 10 bases at J, leaving 5 bases unmatched. Germline V CDR1 and CDR2: LGHDT, YNNKEL (reference sequence). CDR3 length: 15 amino acids. The CDR3 loop reads CASSQEATGGSPLHF. The CDR3 nucleotides are TGTGCCAGCAGCCAAGAGGCCACAGGGGGGTCACCCCTCCACTTT.

The chain recombines TRBV6-1 with TRBJ2-1; D assignment may be TRBD1 or TRBD2 (5 bases each). Germline CDR1 MNHNS, CDR2 SASEGT. The germline V and J ends were trimmed by 6 bases and 10 bases, with 13 bases remaining between them. The CDR3 runs to 12 residues. DNA of the CDR3: TGTGCCAGCAGGGGGACCCTGGGGGAGCAGTTCTTC. Its translation is CASRGTLGEQFF.

Comment on this clonotype: Just one base apart from a much larger clone, this may be a read error. The CDR3 DNA sequence: TGTGCCAGCAGCCAACACGGGACTAGCGTCACAGATACGCAGTATTTT. Encoded protein: CASSQHGTSVTDTQYF. This sequence joins TRBV3-1 and TRBJ2-3; 10 bases are shared with TRBD2. The CDR3 is made up of 16 amino acids. CDR1 is LGHDT and CDR2 is YNNKEL in the germline V gene (reference sequence). V trimming: 2 bases; J trimming: 2 bases; junction bases outside the gene matches: 4.

This clonotype was counted between two and nine times. V gene TRBV9 combines with J gene TRBJ2-3; TRBD1 matches 10 bases. Per the germline V gene, CDR1 is SGDLS and CDR2 is YYNGEE. This CDR3 is built from 17 residues. The V segment lost 4 bases and the J segment 1 base; nucleotides outside the gene matches: 9. The CDR3 region is CASSFSGTGVGTDTQYF. DNA for the CDR3: TGTGCCAGCAGCTTCTCCGGGACAGGGGTTGGCACAGATACGCAGTATTTT.

A few counts support this clonotype. The genes are TRBV3-1 and TRBJ1-5; no definite D call. In germline, CDR1 is LGHDT, CDR2 YNNKEL (reference sequence). The CDR3 extends over 14 amino acids. The ends were cut back, 1 base at V and 7 bases at J, with 11 bases in the middle. The DNA for the CDR3 is TGTGCCAGCAGCCAAGGTCCAGTGGGGCAGCCCCAGCATTTT. This codes for CASSQGPVGQPQHF.

This clonotype showed up just a few times. CDR3 sequence (DNA): TGTGCCAGCACCCGGGACAGGGGATATGGCTACACCTTC. Amino acid sequence: CASTRDRGYGYTF. This chain connects TRBV12-3 or TRBV12-4 to TRBJ1-2, with TRBD1 identical over 10 bases. The V segment lost 7 bases and the J segment 5 bases; nucleotides outside the gene matches: 4. CDR3 length: 13 amino acids.